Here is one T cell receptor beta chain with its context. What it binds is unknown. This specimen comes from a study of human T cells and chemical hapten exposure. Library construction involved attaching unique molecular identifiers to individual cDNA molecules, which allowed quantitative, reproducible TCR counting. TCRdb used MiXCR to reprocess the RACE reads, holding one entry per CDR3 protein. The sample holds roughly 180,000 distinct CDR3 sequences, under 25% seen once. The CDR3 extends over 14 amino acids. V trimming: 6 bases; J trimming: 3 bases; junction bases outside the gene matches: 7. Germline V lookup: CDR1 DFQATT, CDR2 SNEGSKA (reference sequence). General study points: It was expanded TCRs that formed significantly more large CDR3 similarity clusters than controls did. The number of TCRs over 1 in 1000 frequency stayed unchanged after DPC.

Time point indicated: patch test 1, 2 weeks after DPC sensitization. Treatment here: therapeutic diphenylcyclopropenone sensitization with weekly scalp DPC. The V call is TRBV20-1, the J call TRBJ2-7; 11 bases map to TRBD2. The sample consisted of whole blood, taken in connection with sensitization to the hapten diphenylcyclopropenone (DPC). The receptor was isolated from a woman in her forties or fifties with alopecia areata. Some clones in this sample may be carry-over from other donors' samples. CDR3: CSATGLAAIYEQYF. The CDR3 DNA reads TGCAGTGCAACGGGACTAGCGGCTATCTACGAGCAGTACTTC.